The TCR beta chain described here comes from a study of low-dose radiotherapy and immunotherapy resistance in tumors. Per germline, CDR1 KGHSH and CDR2 LQKENI. The junction had 13 bases not matched to a gene; V was cut back by 3 bases and J by 8 bases. The CDR3 extends over 16 amino acids. Ten or more counts support this clonotype. First-strand cDNA relied on TRAV- and TRBV-specific primers spanning alpha and beta chains. The authors amplified TCRs for around 20 PCR cycles with a constant-region primer and a V-primer adapter. Each CDR3 protein is one row after TCRdb ran MiXCR on the reads. The data hold some 57,000 distinct CDR3 sequences, with 20% to 25% observed a single time. Time point specified: before trial treatment.

The sample was PBMCs, taken before treatment. This chain joins TRBV18 and TRBJ1-2; 9 bases are a match to TRBD1. This TCR came from a male donor with prostate cancer. The CDR3 spells CASSPTQGARTLGYTF. CDR3 in DNA: TGTGCCAGCTCACCCACACAGGGGGCGAGAACTTTGGGCTACACCTTC. Variable domain in full (rest from reference TRBV18 and TRBJ1-2): NAGVMQNPRHLVRRRGQEARLRCSPMKGHSHVYWYRQLPEEGLKFMVYLQKENIIDESGMPKERFSAEFPKEGPSILRIQQVVRGDSAAYFCASSPTQGARTLGYTFGSGTRLTVV.